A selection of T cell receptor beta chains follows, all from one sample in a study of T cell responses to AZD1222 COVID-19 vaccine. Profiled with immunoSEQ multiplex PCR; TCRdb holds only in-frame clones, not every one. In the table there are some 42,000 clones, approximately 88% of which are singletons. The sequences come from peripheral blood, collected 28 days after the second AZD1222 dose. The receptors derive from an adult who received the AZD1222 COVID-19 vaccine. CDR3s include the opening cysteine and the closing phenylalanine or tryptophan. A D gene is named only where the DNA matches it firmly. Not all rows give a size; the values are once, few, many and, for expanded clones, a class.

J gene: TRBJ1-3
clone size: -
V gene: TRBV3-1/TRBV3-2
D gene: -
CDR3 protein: CASSQQPPQFPGNTIYF
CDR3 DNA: TGTGCCAGCAGCCAGCAGCCCCCGCAGTTCCCTGGAAACACCATATATTTT

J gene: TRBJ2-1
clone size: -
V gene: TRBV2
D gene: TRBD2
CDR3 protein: CASSDPSGGHNEQFF
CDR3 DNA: TGTGCCAGCAGTGACCCTAGCGGGGGGCACAATGAGCAGTTCTTC

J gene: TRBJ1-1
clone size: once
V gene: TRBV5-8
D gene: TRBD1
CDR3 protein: CASSLGQGAGMNTEAFF
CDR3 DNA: TGTGCCAGCAGCCTCGGACAGGGGGCCGGGATGAACACTGAAGCTTTCTTT

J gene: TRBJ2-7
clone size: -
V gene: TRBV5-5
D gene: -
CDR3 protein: CASSLIASQTSYEQYF
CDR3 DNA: TGTGCCAGCAGCTTGATCGCCAGCCAAACCTCCTACGAGCAGTACTTC

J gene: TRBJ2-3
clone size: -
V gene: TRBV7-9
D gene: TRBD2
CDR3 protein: CASSSLAGVSTDTQYF
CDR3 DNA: TGTGCCAGCAGCTCCCTAGCGGGGGTTAGCACAGATACGCAGTATTTT

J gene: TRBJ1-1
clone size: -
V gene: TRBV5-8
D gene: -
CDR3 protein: CASSDYRVRLAFF
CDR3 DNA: TGTGCCAGCAGCGACTACAGGGTTCGGTTAGCTTTCTTT

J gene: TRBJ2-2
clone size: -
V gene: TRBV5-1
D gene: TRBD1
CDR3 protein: CASRDRALGTGELFF
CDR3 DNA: TGCGCCAGCAGGGACAGGGCCTTGGGCACCGGGGAGCTGTTTTTT

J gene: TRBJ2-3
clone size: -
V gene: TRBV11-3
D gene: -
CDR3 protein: CASSLGETDTQYF
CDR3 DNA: TGTGCCAGCAGCTTAGGGGAAACAGATACGCAGTATTTT

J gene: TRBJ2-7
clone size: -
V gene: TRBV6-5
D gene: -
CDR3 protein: CASSLGTAGYEQYF
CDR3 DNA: TGTGCCAGCAGCCTAGGTACAGCGGGCTACGAGCAGTACTTC

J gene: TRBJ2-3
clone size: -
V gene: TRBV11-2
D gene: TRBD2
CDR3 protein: CASRRAGDTQYF
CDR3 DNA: TGTGCCAGCAGAAGAGCGGGGGATACGCAGTATTTT

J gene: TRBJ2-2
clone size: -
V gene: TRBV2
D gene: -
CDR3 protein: CASSETHNRNTGELFF
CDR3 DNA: TGTGCCAGCAGTGAAACACACAACAGGAATACCGGGGAGCTGTTTTTT

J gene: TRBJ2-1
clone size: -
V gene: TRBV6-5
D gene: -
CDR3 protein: CASTGRIYNEQFF
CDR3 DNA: TGTGCCAGCACCGGCCGCATATACAATGAGCAGTTCTTC

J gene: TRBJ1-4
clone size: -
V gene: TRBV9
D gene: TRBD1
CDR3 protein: CASSPGTVNEKLFF
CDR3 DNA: TGTGCCAGCAGCCCAGGGACAGTTAATGAAAAACTGTTTTTT

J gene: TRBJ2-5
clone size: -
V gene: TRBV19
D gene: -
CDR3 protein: CASTPGSGGRKTQYF
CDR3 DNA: TGTGCCAGTACCCCCGGTTCAGGGGGGCGAAAGACCCAGTACTTC

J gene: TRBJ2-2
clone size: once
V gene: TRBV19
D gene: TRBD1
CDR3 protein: CASTRDRNTGELFF
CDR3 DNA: TGTGCCAGTACCCGGGACAGGAACACCGGGGAGCTGTTTTTT

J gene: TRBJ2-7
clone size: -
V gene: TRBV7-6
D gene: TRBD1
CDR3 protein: CASSLLGQGVGEQYF
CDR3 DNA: TGTGCCAGCAGCTTACTGGGACAGGGGGTTGGCGAGCAGTACTTC

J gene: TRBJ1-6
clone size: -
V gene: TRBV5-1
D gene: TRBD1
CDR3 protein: CASSMTPGQGYNSPLHF
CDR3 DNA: TGCGCCAGCAGCATGACCCCGGGACAGGGGTATAATTCACCCCTCCACTTT

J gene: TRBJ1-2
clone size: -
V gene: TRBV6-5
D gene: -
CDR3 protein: CASSYGEGHGYTF
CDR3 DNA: TGTGCCAGCAGTTACGGCGAGGGGCATGGCTACACCTTC

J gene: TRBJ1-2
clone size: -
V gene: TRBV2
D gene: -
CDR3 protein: CASSEARGNLYGYTF
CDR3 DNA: TGTGCCAGCAGTGAAGCGCGGGGAAATTTATATGGCTACACCTTC

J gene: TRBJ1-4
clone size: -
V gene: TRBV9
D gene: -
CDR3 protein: CASSVGVGQNEKLFF
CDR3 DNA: TGTGCCAGCAGCGTAGGTGTAGGCCAAAATGAAAAACTGTTTTTT

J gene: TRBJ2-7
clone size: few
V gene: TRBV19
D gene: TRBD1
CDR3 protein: CASSVGTDSYEQYF
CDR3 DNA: TGTGCCAGTAGTGTCGGGACAGATAGTTACGAGCAGTACTTC

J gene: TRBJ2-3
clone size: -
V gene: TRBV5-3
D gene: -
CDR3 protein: CARSPPLPPTGFKSDTQYF
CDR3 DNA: TGTGCCAGAAGCCCTCCGTTGCCCCCTACCGGTTTTAAGTCAGATACGCAGTATTTT

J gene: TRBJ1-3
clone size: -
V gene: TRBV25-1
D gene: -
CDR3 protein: CASSELKMSSGNTIYF
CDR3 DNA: TGTGCCAGCAGTGAATTGAAGATGAGCTCTGGAAACACCATATATTTT

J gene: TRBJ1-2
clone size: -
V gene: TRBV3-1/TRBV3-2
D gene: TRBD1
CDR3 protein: CASSPRGLSKSYTF
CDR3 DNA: TGTGCCAGCAGCCCCAGGGGGCTCTCTAAGAGCTACACCTTC

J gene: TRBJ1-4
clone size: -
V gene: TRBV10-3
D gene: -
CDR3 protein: CAISESTAGEKLFF
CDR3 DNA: TGTGCCATCAGTGAGTCGACCGCAGGTGAAAAACTGTTTTTT

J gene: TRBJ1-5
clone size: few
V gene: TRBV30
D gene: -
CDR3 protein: CAWSGLGARGNQPQHF
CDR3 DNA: TGTGCCTGGAGTGGCCTCGGGGCCCGAGGAAATCAGCCCCAGCATTTT

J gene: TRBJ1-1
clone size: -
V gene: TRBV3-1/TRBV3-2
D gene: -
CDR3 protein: CASSQGSGVTEAFF
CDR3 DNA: TGTGCCAGCAGCCAAGGTTCAGGGGTTACTGAAGCTTTCTTT

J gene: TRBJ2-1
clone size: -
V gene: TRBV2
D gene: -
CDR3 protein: CASSRTNYNEQFF
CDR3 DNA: TGTGCCAGCAGTCGGACAAACTACAATGAGCAGTTCTTC

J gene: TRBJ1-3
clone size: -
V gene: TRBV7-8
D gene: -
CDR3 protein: CASSVGPGNTIYF
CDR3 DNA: TGTGCCAGCAGTGTGGGACCTGGAAACACCATATATTTT

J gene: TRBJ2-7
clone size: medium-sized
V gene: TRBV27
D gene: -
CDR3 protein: CASRHLTDFYEQYF
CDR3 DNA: TGTGCCAGCAGGCACCTGACGGACTTCTACGAGCAGTACTTC

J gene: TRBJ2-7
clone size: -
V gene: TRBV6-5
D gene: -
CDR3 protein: CASSSTAYEQYF
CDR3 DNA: TGTGCCAGCAGCTCAACAGCCTACGAGCAGTACTTC

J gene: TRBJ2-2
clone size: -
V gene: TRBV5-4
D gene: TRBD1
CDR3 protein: CASSPRDRLLGELFF
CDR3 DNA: TGTGCCAGCAGCCCCCGGGACAGATTGCTCGGGGAGCTGTTTTTT

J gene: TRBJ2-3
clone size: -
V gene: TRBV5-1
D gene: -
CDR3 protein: CASSEPDGTDTQYF
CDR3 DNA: TGCGCCAGCAGCGAACCAGACGGGACAGATACGCAGTATTTT

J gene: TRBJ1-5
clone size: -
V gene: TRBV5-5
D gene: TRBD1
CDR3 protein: CASSLLGGAASNQPQHF
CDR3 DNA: TGTGCCAGCAGCTTGTTAGGGGGCGCAGCAAGCAATCAGCCCCAGCATTTT

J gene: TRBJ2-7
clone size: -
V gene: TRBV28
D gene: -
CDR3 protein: CASSLLREQYF
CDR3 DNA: TGTGCCAGCAGTTTATTGCGCGAGCAGTACTTC

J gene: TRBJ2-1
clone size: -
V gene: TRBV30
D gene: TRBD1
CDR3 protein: CALDGTGAIGQFF
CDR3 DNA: TGTGCCTTGGACGGGACAGGGGCTATTGGGCAGTTCTTC

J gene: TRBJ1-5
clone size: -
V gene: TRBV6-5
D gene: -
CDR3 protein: CANRELRQPQHF
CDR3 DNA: TGTGCCAACCGGGAGTTGAGGCAGCCCCAGCATTTT

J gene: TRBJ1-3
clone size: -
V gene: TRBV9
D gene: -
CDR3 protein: CASSAGEFPRNTIYF
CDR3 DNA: TGTGCCAGCAGCGCAGGGGAGTTCCCTAGGAACACCATATATTTT

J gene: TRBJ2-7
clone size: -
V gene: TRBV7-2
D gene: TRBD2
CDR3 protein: CASSLSERGGSYEQYF
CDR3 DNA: TGTGCCAGCAGCTTATCGGAGCGGGGGGGCTCCTACGAGCAGTACTTC

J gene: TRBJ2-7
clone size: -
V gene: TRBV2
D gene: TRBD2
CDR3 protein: CASSLAGAPYEQYF
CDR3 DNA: TGTGCCAGCAGTCTAGCGGGGGCCCCGTACGAGCAGTACTTC

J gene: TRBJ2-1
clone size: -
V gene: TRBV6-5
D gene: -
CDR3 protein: CASKRGSSYNEQFF
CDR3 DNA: TGTGCCAGCAAGAGGGGGAGCTCCTACAATGAGCAGTTCTTC

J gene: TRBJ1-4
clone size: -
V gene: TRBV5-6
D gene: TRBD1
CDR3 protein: CASNQGATNEKLFF
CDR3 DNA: TGTGCCAGCAATCAGGGGGCAACTAATGAAAAACTGTTTTTT

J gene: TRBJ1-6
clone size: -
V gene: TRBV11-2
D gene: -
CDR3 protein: CASSLLIQGHSPLHF
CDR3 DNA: TGTGCCAGCAGCTTATTAATACAGGGTCATTCACCCCTCCACTTT

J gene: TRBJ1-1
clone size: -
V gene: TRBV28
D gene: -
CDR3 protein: CASSTRGMNTEAFF
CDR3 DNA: TGTGCCAGCAGTACACGGGGCATGAACACTGAAGCTTTCTTT

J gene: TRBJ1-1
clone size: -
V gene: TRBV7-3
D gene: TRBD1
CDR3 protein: CASSSGGPEAFF
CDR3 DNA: TGTGCCAGCAGCTCAGGGGGCCCTGAAGCTTTCTTT

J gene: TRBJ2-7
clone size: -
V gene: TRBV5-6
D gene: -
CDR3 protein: CASTRTAPGHEQYF
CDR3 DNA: TGTGCCAGCACCCGAACGGCCCCGGGCCACGAGCAGTACTTC

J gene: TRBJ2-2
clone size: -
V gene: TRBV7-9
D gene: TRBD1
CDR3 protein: CASSSHRTGGAGELFF
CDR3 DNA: TGTGCCAGCAGCTCCCACCGGACAGGCGGAGCCGGGGAGCTGTTTTTT

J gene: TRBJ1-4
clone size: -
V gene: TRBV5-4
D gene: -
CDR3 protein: CASSLRGNEKLFF
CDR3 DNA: TGTGCCAGCAGCTTGAGGGGTAACGAAAAACTGTTTTTT

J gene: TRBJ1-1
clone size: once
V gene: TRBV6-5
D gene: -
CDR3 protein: CASSYSGVTEAFF
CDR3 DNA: TGTGCCAGCAGTTACTCGGGGGTCACTGAAGCTTTCTTT

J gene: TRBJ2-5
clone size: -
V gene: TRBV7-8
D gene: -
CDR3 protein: CASSLGTLRSQETQYF
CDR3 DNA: TGTGCCAGCAGCTTAGGCACACTGCGGTCCCAAGAGACCCAGTACTTC

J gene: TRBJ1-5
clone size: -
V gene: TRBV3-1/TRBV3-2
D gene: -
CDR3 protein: CASSRDKGNQPQHF
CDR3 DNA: TGTGCCAGCAGCCGGGACAAAGGTAATCAGCCCCAGCATTTT

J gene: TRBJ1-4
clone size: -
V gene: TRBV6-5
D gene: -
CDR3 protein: CASSTGYEKLFF
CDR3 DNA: TGTGCCAGCAGTACAGGATACGAAAAACTGTTTTTT

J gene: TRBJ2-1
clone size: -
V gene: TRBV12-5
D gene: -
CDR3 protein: CASGRYNEQFF
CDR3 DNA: TGTGCTAGTGGTAGGTACAATGAGCAGTTCTTC

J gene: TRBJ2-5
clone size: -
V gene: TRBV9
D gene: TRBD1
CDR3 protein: CASSVSWTGGQETQYF
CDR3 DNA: TGTGCCAGCAGCGTATCCTGGACAGGGGGCCAAGAGACCCAGTACTTC

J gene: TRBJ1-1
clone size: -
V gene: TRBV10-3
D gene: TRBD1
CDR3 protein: CAISESTGLTNTEAFF
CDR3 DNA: TGTGCCATCAGTGAGTCGACAGGGCTTACGAACACTGAAGCTTTCTTT

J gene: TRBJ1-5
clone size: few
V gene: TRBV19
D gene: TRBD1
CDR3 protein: CATQGQGATGEPQHF
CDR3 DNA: TGTGCCACCCAGGGACAGGGGGCGACGGGTGAGCCCCAGCATTTT

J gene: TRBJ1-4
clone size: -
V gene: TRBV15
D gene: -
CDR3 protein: CATSREEGNRREKLFF
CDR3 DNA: TGTGCCACCAGCAGAGAAGAGGGAAACCGGAGGGAAAAACTGTTTTTT

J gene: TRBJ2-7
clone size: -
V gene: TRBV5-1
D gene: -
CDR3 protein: CASSLGTINSYEQYF
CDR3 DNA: TGCGCCAGCAGCTTGGGGACCATAAACTCCTACGAGCAGTACTTC

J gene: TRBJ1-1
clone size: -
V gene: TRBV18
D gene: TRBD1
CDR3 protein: CASSYDRGTEAFF
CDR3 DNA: TGTGCCAGCTCTTATGACAGGGGAACTGAAGCTTTCTTT

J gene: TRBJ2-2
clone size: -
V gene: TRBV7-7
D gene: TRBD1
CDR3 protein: CASSQGQGGTGELFF
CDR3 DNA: TGTGCTAGCAGCCAGGGACAGGGGGGGACCGGGGAGCTGTTTTTT